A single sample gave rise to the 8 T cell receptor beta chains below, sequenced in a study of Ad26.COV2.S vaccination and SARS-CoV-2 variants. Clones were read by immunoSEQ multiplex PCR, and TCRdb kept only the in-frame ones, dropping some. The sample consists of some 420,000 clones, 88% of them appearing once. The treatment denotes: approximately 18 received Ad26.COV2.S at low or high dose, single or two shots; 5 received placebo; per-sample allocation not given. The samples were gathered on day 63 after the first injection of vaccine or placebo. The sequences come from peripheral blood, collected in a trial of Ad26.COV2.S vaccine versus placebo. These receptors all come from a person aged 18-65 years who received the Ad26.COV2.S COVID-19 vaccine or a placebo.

CDR3: CASSQEGTVSSGNTIYF. Written as DNA, the CDR3 is TGTGCCAGCAGCCAAGAAGGGACGGTCAGCTCTGGAAACACCATATATTTT. The J gene is TRBJ1-3, the V gene TRBV9; D possibly corresponds to TRBD1 (5 bases). Trimming cost V 4 bases and J 0 bases, with 17 bases left between them. The CDR3 has 17 residues. Germline V gene lookup returns CDR1 SGDLS and CDR2 YYNGEE.

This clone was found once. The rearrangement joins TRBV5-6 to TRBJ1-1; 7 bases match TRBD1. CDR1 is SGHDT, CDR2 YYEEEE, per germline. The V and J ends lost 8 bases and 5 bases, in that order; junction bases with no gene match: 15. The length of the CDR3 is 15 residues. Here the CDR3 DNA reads TGTGCCAGTGTCGGGCTGGCAGGGGGGAAAACTGAAGCTTTCTTT. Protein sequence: CASVGLAGGKTEAFF.

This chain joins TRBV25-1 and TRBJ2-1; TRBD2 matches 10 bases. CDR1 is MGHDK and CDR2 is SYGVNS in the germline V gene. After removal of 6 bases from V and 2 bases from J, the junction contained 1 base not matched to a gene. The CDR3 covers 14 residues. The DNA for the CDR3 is TGTGCCAGCAGCAGCGGGGGGGCCTACAATGAGCAGTTCTTC. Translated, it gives CASSSGGAYNEQFF.

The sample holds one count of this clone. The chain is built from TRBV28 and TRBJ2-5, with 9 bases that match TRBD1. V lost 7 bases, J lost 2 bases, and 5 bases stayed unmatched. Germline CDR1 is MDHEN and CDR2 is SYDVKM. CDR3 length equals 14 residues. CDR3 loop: CASKRTGAQETQYF. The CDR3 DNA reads TGTGCCAGCAAGAGGACAGGGGCGCAAGAGACCCAGTACTTC.

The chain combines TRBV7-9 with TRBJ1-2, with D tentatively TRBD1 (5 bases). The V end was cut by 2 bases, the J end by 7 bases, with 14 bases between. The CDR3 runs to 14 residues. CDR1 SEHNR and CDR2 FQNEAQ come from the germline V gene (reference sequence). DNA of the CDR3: TGTGCCAGCAGCTTATTAGGCCAGGGTGGTGGCTACACCTTC. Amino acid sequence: CASSLLGQGGGYTF.

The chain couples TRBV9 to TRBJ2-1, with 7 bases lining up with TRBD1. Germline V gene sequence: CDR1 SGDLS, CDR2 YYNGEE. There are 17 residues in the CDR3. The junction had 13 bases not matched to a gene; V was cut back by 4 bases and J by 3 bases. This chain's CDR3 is CASSPRGGQPLYNEQFF. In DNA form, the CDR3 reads TGTGCCAGCAGCCCCCGAGGGGGACAGCCACTCTACAATGAGCAGTTCTTC.

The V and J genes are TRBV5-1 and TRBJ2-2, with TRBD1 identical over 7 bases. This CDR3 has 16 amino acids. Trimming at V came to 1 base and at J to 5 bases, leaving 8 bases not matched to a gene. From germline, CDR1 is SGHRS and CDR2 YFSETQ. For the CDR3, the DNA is TGCGCCAGCAGCTTGACACAGGGGAGTAGGACCGGGGAGCTGTTTTTT. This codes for CASSLTQGSRTGELFF.

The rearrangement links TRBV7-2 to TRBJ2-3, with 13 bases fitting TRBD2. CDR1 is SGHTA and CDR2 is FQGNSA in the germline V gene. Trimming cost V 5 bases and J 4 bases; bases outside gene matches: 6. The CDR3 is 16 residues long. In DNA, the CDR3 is TGTGCCAGCAGCCTCGGGACTAGCGGGGCTTCAGATACGCAGTATTTT. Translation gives CASSLGTSGASDTQYF.